The next 30 T cell receptor beta chains were all read from a single sample in a study of human T cells and chemical hapten exposure. TCRdb called the RACE reads again in MiXCR, with one record for every CDR3 protein. The table lists about 68,000 distinct CDR3 sequences, over 9.5% of them singletons. Time point meaning: pre-sensitization, week 0. Sample treatment: therapeutic diphenylcyclopropenone sensitization with weekly scalp DPC. The input for sequencing was whole blood, taken in connection with sensitization to the hapten diphenylcyclopropenone (DPC). Receptor source: a woman aged 50 to 60 with alopecia areata. Some clones in this sample may be carry-over from other donors' samples.

The chain is built from TRBV19 and TRBJ1-5; D not certain. The CDR3 is 16 residues long. V was clipped by 0 bases and J by 7 bases, with 16 bases between them. Per the germline V gene, CDR1 is LNHDA and CDR2 is SQIVND (reference sequence). CDR3 protein: CASSIDHRASAQPQHF. The CDR3 DNA sequence: TGTGCCAGTAGTATAGATCATCGGGCATCGGCCCAGCCCCAGCATTTT.

This clonotype was counted ten times or more. The chain recombines TRBV24-1 with TRBJ2-1; D ambiguous. The germline V and J ends were trimmed by 0 bases and 9 bases, with 17 bases remaining between them. The germline CDR1 and CDR2 sequences are KGHDR and SFDVKD. The CDR3 loop spans 16 amino acids. CDR3 loop: CATSDLPNVRSSEQFF. The CDR3 DNA follows: TGTGCCACCAGTGATTTGCCCAATGTTCGTTCGAGTGAGCAGTTCTTC.

This clonotype has more than one count but fewer than ten. V and J are TRBV7-2 and TRBJ1-3; no firm D call. Deletions cut 1 base from V and 0 bases from J, with 7 bases between. There are 15 residues in the CDR3. CDR1 and CDR2 (germline): SGHTA, FQGNSA. The chain's CDR3 is CASSLDRSSGNTIYF. The CDR3 coding sequence is TGTGCCAGCAGCTTAGACAGAAGCTCTGGAAACACCATATATTTT.

This clonotype was counted a few times. The chain couples TRBV7-9 to TRBJ2-1; D tentatively fits TRBD1 or TRBD2 (7 bases each). Germline assignment: CDR1 SEHNR and CDR2 FQNEAQ (reference sequence). This CDR3 spans 16 amino acids. The V gene lost 5 bases and the J gene lost 7 bases, with 21 bases spanning the gap. CDR3 region: CASSPPGGASRNEQFF. In DNA form, the CDR3 reads TGTGCCAGCAGCCCTCCAGGGGGGGCTTCGAGGAATGAGCAGTTCTTC.

This clonotype was observed a few times. The chain uses TRBV15 and TRBJ2-1; D call uncertain. V shed 1 base and J shed 0 bases, with 16 bases lying between them. There are 18 residues in the CDR3. Germline CDR1 reads LNHNV; CDR2 reads YYDKDF (reference sequence). CDR3 in amino acids: CATSRVPLSAGSYNEQFF. CDR3 sequence (DNA): TGTGCCACCAGCAGAGTCCCCCTATCGGCAGGCTCCTACAATGAGCAGTTCTTC.

In this sample, this clonotype turned up a few times. The chain employs TRBV30 and TRBJ1-1; D is unclear. This CDR3 contains 14 residues. Germline lookup yields CDR1 GTSNPN and CDR2 SVGIG (reference sequence). V shed 0 bases and J shed 3 bases, with 11 bases lying between them. The CDR3 coding sequence is TGTGCCTGGAGTGTAAACAGACTTTACACTGAAGCTTTCTTT. Amino acids: CAWSVNRLYTEAFF. The full variable domain, in which reference TRBV30 and TRBJ1-1 provide the parts outside the CDR3, is SQTIHQWPATLVQPVGSPLSLECTVEGTSNPNLYWYRQAAGRGLQLLFYSVGIGQISSEVPQNLSASRPQDRQFILSSKKLLLSDSGFYLCAWSVNRLYTEAFFGQGTRLTVV.

This clonotype was counted ten times or more. This rearrangement joins TRBV19 to TRBJ2-2; D uncertain. The CDR3 runs 15 residues. Germline CDR1 reads LNHDA; CDR2 reads SQIVND (reference sequence). Between the trimmed V and J ends, which lost 1 base and 3 bases, there was a span of 9 bases. The CDR3 DNA reads as TGTGCCAGTAGTATAGGAACGATTTACACCGGGGAGCTGTTTTTT. Encoded protein: CASSIGTIYTGELFF.

In this sample, this clonotype turned up a few times. The chain carries TRBV11-2 and TRBJ1-1, with D perhaps matching TRBD1 (5 bases). The CDR3 is made up of 17 amino acids. The V and J ends lost 5 bases and 2 bases respectively, with 21 bases between them. CDR1 and CDR2 from the germline V gene are SGHAT and FQNNGV. The CDR3: CASSARDLRDPNTEAFF. Here the CDR3 DNA reads TGTGCCAGCAGCGCGAGGGACCTCAGGGATCCTAACACTGAAGCTTTCTTT.

This clonotype was found many times. This sequence joins TRBV6-2 or TRBV6-3 and TRBJ1-2; no firm D call. Germline-derived CDR1 and CDR2 are MNHEY and SVGEGT. This CDR3 comprises 14 residues. V gave up 5 bases and J gave up 8 bases, with 18 bases separating them. For the CDR3, the DNA is TGTGCCAGCAGTCTCGGTATAGGCCTATTCGGCTACACCTTC. This translates into CASSLGIGLFGYTF.

Many counts were recorded for this clonotype. The chain links TRBV6-6 to TRBJ2-1, with TRBD1 matching over 8 bases. Germline trimming cut 4 bases from V and 9 bases from J; bases unmatched to any gene: 2. CDR1 MNHNY and CDR2 SVGAGI come from the germline V gene (reference sequence). The CDR3 loop spans 12 amino acids. CDR3 protein: CASSLTGVEQFF. The CDR3 DNA reads as TGTGCCAGCAGTTTGACAGGGGTTGAGCAGTTCTTC.

This clonotype came up a few times. The chain employs TRBV5-5 and TRBJ1-5; D call uncertain. The CDR3 runs to 14 residues. Trimming took 0 bases from V and 0 from J, leaving 4 bases between them. Germline values: CDR1 SGHKS, CDR2 YYEKEE (reference sequence). CDR3 in DNA: TGTGCCAGCAGCTTGGGAAGTAGCAATCAGCCCCAGCATTTT. As protein: CASSLGSSNQPQHF.

This clonotype has just a few counts. This chain links TRBV7-2 with TRBJ1-2, with D perhaps matching TRBD1 (6 bases). Between the trimmed V and J ends, which lost 2 bases and 4 bases, there was a span of 17 bases. The CDR3 has 16 residues. The germline V gene has CDR1 SGHTA and CDR2 FQGNSA. The CDR3: CASSLTWASRGYGYTF. CDR3 DNA: TGTGCCAGCAGCTTAACATGGGCCTCCAGGGGCTATGGCTACACCTTC.

The table lists this clonotype with many counts. This rearrangement joins TRBV12-5 to TRBJ2-7; D may be TRBD1 or TRBD2 (5 bases each). The CDR3 spans 12 residues. The germline V gene has CDR1 LGHNT and CDR2 FRNRAP. V dropped 6 bases and J dropped 3 bases, with 9 bases sitting between them. This chain's CDR3 is CASGRDHYEQYF. The CDR3 coding sequence is TGTGCTAGTGGCCGGGACCACTACGAGCAGTACTTC.

This clonotype was seen only a few times. The rearrangement links TRBV9 to TRBJ1-6; D remains ambiguous. Germline V gene lookup returns CDR1 SGDLS and CDR2 YYNGEE. V lost 8 bases, J lost 3 bases, and 12 bases lay in between. The CDR3 is 14 amino acids. The CDR3: CASGRRSYNSPLHF. CDR3 DNA sequence: TGTGCCAGTGGGCGACGAAGCTATAATTCACCCCTCCACTTT.

Ten or more counts support this clonotype. The V call is TRBV12-3 or TRBV12-4, the J call TRBJ2-3; D gene uncertain. CDR3 size: 12 residues. V lost 5 bases to trimming and J lost 2 bases, with 5 bases between them. The CDR3 DNA follows: TGTGCCAGCAGTCCATACACAGATACGCAGTATTTT. This sequence encodes CASSPYTDTQYF.

This clonotype turned up a few times. The rearrangement joins TRBV6-5 to TRBJ1-1; D unclear. The CDR3 spans 13 residues. Trimming left V 8 bases short and J 3 bases short, with 13 bases between. Germline CDR1 reads MNHEY; CDR2 reads SVGAGI. DNA of the CDR3: TGTGCCAGCGGTCGGGAGGGCGACACTGAAGCTTTCTTT. This translates into CASGREGDTEAFF.

This clonotype was seen a handful of times. The chain is built from TRBV10-1 and TRBJ2-7; 9 bases map to TRBD1. The CDR3 totals 14 residues. V gave up 5 bases and J gave up 3 bases; unmatched junction bases: 5. Looked up from germline, CDR1 is WNHNN and CDR2 is SYGVQD (reference sequence). The CDR3 reads CASSSSGQGYEQYF. CDR3 sequence (DNA): TGCGCCAGCAGTTCATCGGGACAGGGCTACGAGCAGTACTTC.

This clonotype was seen many times. The gene calls are TRBV3-1 and TRBJ1-2; 10 positions agree with TRBD1. The CDR3 spans 17 residues. Germline V gives CDR1 LGHDT, CDR2 YNNKEL (reference sequence). After removal of 5 bases from V and 1 base from J, the junction contained 10 bases not matched to a gene. The CDR3 nucleotides read TGTGCCAGCAGCACCCGACAGGGGGCTAGGATTAACTATGGCTACACCTTC. It specifies CASSTRQGARINYGYTF.

This clonotype was counted between two and nine times. This chain connects TRBV12-3 or TRBV12-4 to TRBJ1-1; D is ambiguous. This CDR3 is built from 12 residues. Trimming shortened V by 2 bases and J by 2 bases, and 3 bases separated the two germline ends. This CDR3 reads CASSLRNTEAFF. CDR3 nucleotides: TGTGCCAGCAGTTTACGTAACACTGAAGCTTTCTTT.

At least ten counts were recorded for this clonotype. The rearrangement joins TRBV30 to TRBJ2-1; TRBD2 matches 7 bases. J gave up 10 bases and V 0 bases, and 15 bases lay outside the gene matches. The V gene's germline CDR1 is GTSNPN and CDR2 SVGIG (reference sequence). This CDR3 is built from 16 residues. The CDR3 protein is CAWSVRVAGNKREQFF. CDR3 bases: TGTGCCTGGAGTGTACGGGTAGCGGGCAATAAGAGGGAGCAGTTCTTC.

The sample holds a few counts of this clonotype. The V gene is TRBV29-1, the J gene TRBJ1-3; no definite D call. Germline CDR1 SQVTM, CDR2 ANQGSEA. Trimming stripped 2 bases from V and 2 bases from J, with 7 bases between. The CDR3 loop spans 13 amino acids. The CDR3 loop is CSVERVTGNTIYF. The CDR3 region has the DNA TGCAGCGTTGAAAGGGTAACTGGAAACACCATATATTTT. Drawing the rest from reference TRBV29-1 and TRBJ1-3, the complete variable domain is SAVISQKPSRDICQRGTSLTIQCQVDSQVTMMFWYRQQPGQSLTLIATANQGSEATYESGFVIDKFPISRPNLTFSTLTVSNMSPEDSSIYLCSVERVTGNTIYFGEGSWLTVV.

There are a few counts of this clonotype. Compared with germline, one end of the junction differs, possibly owing to a read error. V usage is TRBV9 and J usage is TRBJ1-6, with D uncertain. This CDR3 region has 14 residues. Germline CDR1 reads SGDLS; CDR2 reads YYNGEE. The CDR3 DNA reads as TGTGCCAGCAGCCCCCAGGTTGGAAATTCACCCCTCCCCTTT. Protein: CASSPQVGNSPLPF.

This clonotype was found a few times. The chain recombines TRBV30 with TRBJ1-1; D is uncertain. V lost 1 base, J lost 7 bases, and 13 bases lay in between. CDR1 and CDR2 (germline): GTSNPN, SVGIG (reference sequence). The CDR3 has 13 amino acids. Here the CDR3 DNA reads TGTGCCTGGAGTGGGAAAGCAGTCCTTGAAGCTTTCTTT. Its protein product is CAWSGKAVLEAFF.

This chain joins TRBV18 and TRBJ2-7, with D perhaps given as TRBD1 or TRBD2 (6 bases each). The CDR3 runs 14 residues. The V end lost 1 base, the J end lost 7 bases, and 14 bases lay between the germline ends. Germline CDR1 and CDR2: KGHSH and LQKENI. The CDR3 nucleotides read TGTGCCAGCTCACCACAACGGGGGACAACTGAGCAGTACTTC. Translated: CASSPQRGTTEQYF.

This chain uses TRBV7-2 with TRBJ2-5; 9 nucleotides line up with TRBD2. Losses at the gene ends were 4 bases for V and 5 bases for J; bases not matched to a gene: 8. Per germline, CDR1 SGHTA and CDR2 FQGNSA. This CDR3 comprises 15 residues. The CDR3 region has the DNA TGTGCCAGCAGCTCTGATAGCGGGAGAGGGGAGACCCAGTACTTC. It encodes CASSSDSGRGETQYF. The full variable domain, completed using reference TRBV7-2 and TRBJ2-5, is GAGVSQSPSNKVTEKGKDVELRCDPISGHTALYWYRQSLGQGLEFLIYFQGNSAPDKSGLPSDRFSAERTGGSVSTLTIQRTQQEDSAVYLCASSSDSGRGETQYFGPGTRLLVL.

This clonotype was observed a handful of times. The genes are TRBV7-3 and TRBJ1-6; D is possibly TRBD1 (6 bases). This CDR3 has 15 amino acids. CDR1 and CDR2 (germline): SGHTA, FQGTGA. Trimming pared 5 bases from V and 5 bases from J, leaving 13 bases between. The CDR3 sequence is CASSTGSPNNSPLHF. The CDR3 DNA sequence: TGTGCCAGCAGCACAGGGAGCCCAAATAATTCACCCCTCCACTTT.

Relative to its sample, this clonotype is medium-sized. The chain uses TRBV7-8 and TRBJ2-7; 13 nucleotides line up with TRBD2. CDR1 is SGHVS and CDR2 is FQNEAQ in the germline V gene. This CDR3 has 21 residues. V lost 5 bases to trimming and J lost 0 bases; unmatched junction nucleotides: 19. The CDR3 here is CASSTHPRTSGSSSSSYEQYF. The CDR3 bases are TGTGCCAGCAGCACCCACCCGAGGACTAGCGGGAGCAGCTCCTCCTCCTACGAGCAGTACTTC.

This clonotype was counted at least ten times. V usage is TRBV7-9 and J usage is TRBJ2-7; D is possibly TRBD2 (6 bases). Looked up from germline, CDR1 is SEHNR and CDR2 is FQNEAQ (reference sequence). The CDR3 runs to 13 residues. The germline V and J ends were trimmed by 2 bases and 4 bases, with 9 bases remaining between them. The CDR3 coding sequence is TGTGCCAGCAGCTTATCGGGAGCATACGAGCAGTACTTC. Its translation: CASSLSGAYEQYF. The entire variable domain, with the rest obtained from reference TRBV7-9 and TRBJ2-7, is as follows: DTGVSQNPRHKITKRGQNVTFRCDPISEHNRLYWYRQTLGQGPEFLTYFQNEAQLEKSRLLSDRFSAERPKGSFSTLEIQRTEQGDSAMYLCASSLSGAYEQYFGPGTRLTVT.

The chain uses TRBV20-1 and TRBJ2-5, with D uncertain. Trimming took off 3 bases at V and 2 bases at J, with 13 bases between the two ends. The V gene's germline CDR1 is DFQATT and CDR2 SNEGSKA (reference sequence). CDR3 size: 14 residues. The CDR3 spells CSASRVGQQETQYF. The CDR3 nucleotides are TGCAGTGCTAGTCGTGTGGGTCAGCAAGAGACCCAGTACTTC.

This clonotype came up many times. The chain links TRBV2 to TRBJ1-6, with a possible D match to TRBD1 (5 bases). CDR3 length equals 15 residues. Germline CDR1 and CDR2: SNHLY and FYNNEI. The V gene lost 7 bases and the J gene lost 7 bases, with 17 bases spanning the gap. Here the CDR3 DNA reads TGTGCCAGCACCTTATCCGGGGCAGCAAATTCACCCCTCCACTTT. Translation gives CASTLSGAANSPLHF.